A single sample is the source of the 26 T cell receptor beta chains below, sequenced in a study of shared clonotypes between healthy human individuals. Assay used: immunoSEQ multiplex PCR; TCRdb lists only in-frame clones, some missing. Here the sample spans just over 2,000,000 clones, roughly 94% being singletons. Specimen: naive CD4+ T cells sorted from blood. Subset noted: CD45RA+ positively selected. These receptor sequences come from a man between 18 and 29 years old in good health.

The V and J genes are TRBV28 and TRBJ1-2; a possible D gene is TRBD1 (5 bases). V lost 6 bases to trimming and J lost 4 bases, with 18 bases between them. The CDR3 is 15 amino acids. Germline CDR1 MDHEN, CDR2 SYDVKM. The CDR3 nucleotides read TGTGCCAGCAGCTCCGAACGGAGGGGAGCCTATGGCTACACCTTC. This sequence encodes CASSSERRGAYGYTF.

In the case of this clone: Distinct nucleotide sequences in the sample also encode this CDR3. This chain connects TRBV6-1 to TRBJ1-6; D not certain. V was trimmed by 1 base and J by 5 bases, leaving 3 bases between them. Germline V lookup: CDR1 MNHNS, CDR2 SASEGT. This CDR3 region has 13 residues. The CDR3 coding sequence is TGTGCCAGCAGTGAAGTGAATAATTCACCCCTCCACTTT. It translates to CASSEVNNSPLHF.

The chain recombines TRBV11-2 with TRBJ1-1; weak D call: TRBD1 (6 bases). Germline CDR1 is SGHAT and CDR2 is FQNNGV. Trimming shortened V by 6 bases and J by 1 base, and 15 bases separated the two germline ends. This CDR3 region has 15 residues. CDR3 amino acids: CASSDPGHKNTEAFF. CDR3 nucleotide sequence: TGTGCCAGCAGTGATCCGGGACACAAGAACACTGAAGCTTTCTTT. Full variable domain (outside the CDR3, taken from reference TRBV11-2 and TRBJ1-1): EAGVAQSPRYKIIEKRQSVAFWCNPISGHATLYWYQQILGQGPKLLIQFQNNGVVDDSQLPKDRFSAERLKGVDSTLKIQPAKLEDSAVYLCASSDPGHKNTEAFFGQGTRLTVV.

The rearrangement uses TRBV2 and TRBJ1-6, with 7 bases matching TRBD1. This CDR3 is 15 amino acids long. Germline lookup yields CDR1 SNHLY and CDR2 FYNNEI. With V trimmed by 4 bases and J by 6 bases, 6 bases remained unmatched. CDR3 DNA sequence: TGTGCCAGCAGTGGACAGGGACAGCTTAATTCACCCCTCCACTTT. This codes for CASSGQGQLNSPLHF.

In regard to this clone: This sample includes further DNA sequences coding for the same CDR3. V is TRBV7-2 and J is TRBJ1-1, with D uncertain. Germline loops: CDR1 SGHTA, CDR2 FQGNSA. V lost 5 bases, J lost 1 base, and 8 bases lay in between. The CDR3 consists of 13 residues. CDR3 loop: CASSRQENTEAFF. Written as DNA, the CDR3 is TGTGCCAGCAGCCGCCAGGAGAACACTGAAGCTTTCTTT.

For this clone: One junction end does not reproduce the germline sequence, and a read error may be involved. The rearrangement joins TRBV7-9 to TRBJ2-3, with TRBD2 matching over 8 bases. CDR1 SEHNR and CDR2 FQNEAQ come from the germline V gene (reference sequence). This CDR3 region has 15 residues. The CDR3 protein is CASRFVAGGMDTQYF. CDR3 in DNA: TGTGCCAGCCGCTTCGTCGCGGGGGGAATGGATACGCAGTATTTT.

The rearrangement links TRBV19 to TRBJ2-3; 9 bases match TRBD2. Per the germline V gene, CDR1 is LNHDA and CDR2 is SQIVND (reference sequence). V shed 1 base, J shed 0 bases, and the junction held 2 bases outside the gene matches. CDR3 length equals 16 residues. The CDR3 region has the DNA TGTGCCAGTAGTATAGTCACTAGCGGGAGCACAGATACGCAGTATTTT. This codes for CASSIVTSGSTDTQYF.

DNA of the CDR3: TGCGCCAGCAGCTTGGGCGGGACAGCTGCCTACGAGCAGTACTTC. This gives the protein CASSLGGTAAYEQYF. The chain uses TRBV5-1 and TRBJ2-7; possibly TRBD1 for D (7 bases). The germline CDR1 and CDR2 sequences are SGHRS and YFSETQ. The V end was cut by 0 bases, the J end by 2 bases, with 12 bases between. The CDR3 loop spans 15 amino acids. The whole variable domain, filled in from reference TRBV5-1 and TRBJ2-7, reads KAGVTQTPRYLIKTRGQQVTLSCSPISGHRSVSWYQQTPGQGLQFLFEYFSETQRNKGNFPGRFSGRQFSNSRSEMNVSTLELGDSALYLCASSLGGTAAYEQYFGPGTRLTVT.

The rearrangement joins TRBV5-6 to TRBJ2-7; D ambiguous. Germline lookup yields CDR1 SGHDT and CDR2 YYEEEE. V lost 3 bases and J lost 3, with 7 bases in between. This CDR3 is 12 amino acids long. CDR3 in DNA: TGTGCCAGCAGCTATCCGGGCTACGAGCAGTACTTC. Its protein product is CASSYPGYEQYF. Combining the CDR3 with reference TRBV5-6 and TRBJ2-7 gives the whole variable domain DAGVTQSPTHLIKTRGQQVTLRCSPKSGHDTVSWYQQALGQGPQFIFQYYEEEERQRGNFPDRFSGHQFPNYSSELNVNALLLGDSALYLCASSYPGYEQYFGPGTRLTVT.

The rearrangement links TRBV11-2 to TRBJ2-7; D is unresolved. The CDR3 sequence is 13 residues long. The V end lost 2 bases, the J end lost 2 bases, and 7 bases lay between the germline ends. The germline CDR1 and CDR2 sequences are SGHAT and FQNNGV. This chain's CDR3 is CASSLRWTYEQYF. As DNA, the CDR3 is TGTGCCAGCAGCTTACGATGGACCTACGAGCAGTACTTC.

Concerning this clone itself: Other DNA sequences in the sample encode the same CDR3. The CDR3 sequence is CASSSGQYNEQFF. The CDR3 nucleotides are TGTGCCAGCAGCTCAGGACAGTACAATGAGCAGTTCTTC. The rearrangement uses TRBV7-9 and TRBJ2-1, with a possible D match to TRBD1 (6 bases). V was shortened by 4 bases and J by 4 bases, with 8 bases between the two germline ends. This CDR3 has 13 amino acids. Germline CDR1 is SEHNR and CDR2 is FQNEAQ (reference sequence).

This chain joins TRBV6-1 and TRBJ1-3; 7 bases line up with TRBD1. Per the germline V gene, CDR1 is MNHNS and CDR2 is SASEGT. This CDR3 has 14 residues. Losses at the gene ends were 6 bases for V and 4 bases for J; bases not matched to a gene: 6. The CDR3 DNA is TGTGCCAGCAGGGTGACAGGGAACGGAAACACCATATATTTT. This translates into CASRVTGNGNTIYF.

The chain links TRBV11-2 to TRBJ2-3; 12 bases are a match to TRBD2. Germline V gene sequence: CDR1 SGHAT, CDR2 FQNNGV. The CDR3 runs 16 residues. Trimming cost V 2 bases and J 4 bases; bases outside gene matches: 4. CDR3 loop: CASSLLLAGGPDTQYF. The CDR3 DNA sequence: TGTGCCAGCAGCTTATTACTAGCGGGGGGCCCAGATACGCAGTATTTT.

The rearrangement links TRBV5-4 to TRBJ2-5, with TRBD2 as a possible D gene (6 bases). CDR3 size: 13 residues. Germline V CDR1 and CDR2: SGHNT, YYREEE (reference sequence). Trimming removed 0 bases from V and 6 bases from J, with 9 bases in between. CDR3 region: CASSLGRGQTQYF. Here the CDR3 DNA reads TGTGCCAGCAGCTTGGGGCGGGGACAGACCCAGTACTTC.

The gene calls are TRBV12-5 and TRBJ2-7; 9 bases line up with TRBD2. The CDR3 sequence is 15 residues long. V gave up 0 bases and J gave up 2 bases; unmatched junction bases: 2. Germline V gives CDR1 LGHNT, CDR2 FRNRAP. This chain's CDR3 is CASGLVLAGTYEQYF. CDR3 bases: TGTGCTAGTGGTTTGGTCCTAGCGGGAACCTACGAGCAGTACTTC. The full variable domain, rest sourced from reference TRBV12-5 and TRBJ2-7, is DARVTQTPRHKVTEMGQEVTMRCQPILGHNTVFWYRQTMMQGLELLAYFRNRAPLDDSGMPKDRFSAEMPDATLATLKIQPSEPRDSAVYFCASGLVLAGTYEQYFGPGTRLTVT.

The chain uses TRBV28 and TRBJ1-4; D gene uncertain. Per the germline V gene, CDR1 is MDHEN and CDR2 is SYDVKM. This CDR3 spans 14 amino acids. Between the trimmed V and J ends, which lost 2 bases and 10 bases, there was a span of 14 bases. The chain's CDR3 is CASSLPARSGKLFF. The CDR3 DNA sequence: TGTGCCAGCAGTTTACCGGCTCGTTCGGGAAAACTGTTTTTT.

The chain joins TRBV19 to TRBJ2-7; the D gene is possibly TRBD2 (6 bases). CDR1 LNHDA and CDR2 SQIVND come from the germline V gene (reference sequence). Trimming removed 5 bases from V and 3 bases from J, with 14 bases in between. The CDR3 runs 14 residues. DNA of the CDR3: TGTGCCAGTAGTGGGGTCGCGGGACTCTACGAGCAGTACTTC. Translating it yields CASSGVAGLYEQYF.

About this clone: Within the sample, other DNA sequences also encode this same CDR3. The gene calls are TRBV7-2 and TRBJ2-1; 8 bases line up with TRBD2. This CDR3 comprises 15 residues. J gave up 4 bases and V 2 bases, and 4 bases lay outside the gene matches. Germline V gives CDR1 SGHTA, CDR2 FQGNSA. This CDR3 is CASSLSGGLYNEQFF. The DNA for the CDR3 is TGTGCCAGCAGCTTAAGCGGGGGCCTTTACAATGAGCAGTTCTTC.

V usage is TRBV4-1 and J usage is TRBJ2-2, with D perhaps TRBD1 or TRBD2 (5 bases each). The CDR3 length is 16 residues. The V end was cut by 1 base, the J end by 3 bases, with 12 bases between. Germline V lookup: CDR1 MGHRA, CDR2 YSYEKL. CDR3 protein: CASSQGALGDTGELFF. The CDR3 nucleotides read TGCGCCAGCAGCCAAGGAGCCTTGGGGGACACCGGGGAGCTGTTTTTT.

The CDR3 DNA reads as TGTGCCACCGACCAGGGGGCCTACAATGAGCAGTTCTTC. Protein sequence: CATDQGAYNEQFF. The chain carries TRBV28 and TRBJ2-1; 7 nucleotides line up with TRBD1. Germline V lookup: CDR1 MDHEN, CDR2 SYDVKM. V gave up 10 bases and J gave up 2 bases; unmatched junction bases: 5. The CDR3 covers 13 residues.

The V gene is TRBV27, the J gene TRBJ1-2; D possibly corresponds to TRBD1 (5 bases). The CDR3 consists of 14 residues. V shed 4 bases and J shed 6 bases, with 15 bases lying between them. The V gene's germline CDR1 is MNHEY and CDR2 SMNVEV (reference sequence). The CDR3 sequence is CASSYRGGWNGYTF. DNA for the CDR3: TGTGCCAGCAGTTACCGGGGGGGGTGGAATGGCTACACCTTC.

This chain uses TRBV29-1 with TRBJ2-1; a weak D match, TRBD2 (6 bases). CDR1 is SQVTM and CDR2 is ANQGSEA in the germline V gene. This CDR3 comprises 18 residues. V was clipped by 3 bases and J by 3 bases, with 24 bases between them. CDR3 region: CSVDPLGSGPSNYNEQFF. CDR3 nucleotides: TGCAGCGTTGACCCTCTGGGAAGCGGGCCCTCGAACTACAATGAGCAGTTCTTC.

This clone showed up just once. The chain uses TRBV6-5 and TRBJ1-3; D ambiguous. The CDR3 has 15 amino acids. Germline V gives CDR1 MNHEY, CDR2 SVGAGI. V was trimmed by 0 bases and J by 1 base, leaving 7 bases between them. The DNA of the CDR3 is TGTGCCAGCAGTTACTCGGCAGAATCTGGAAACACCATATATTTT. Its protein is CASSYSAESGNTIYF.

The V and J genes are TRBV28 and TRBJ1-5; TRBD1 matches at 8 bases. Per the germline V gene, CDR1 is MDHEN and CDR2 is SYDVKM. The length of the CDR3 is 14 residues. Trimming took 7 bases from V and 10 from J; bases not matched to a gene: 12. The CDR3 DNA reads as TGTGCCAGCAAGACATCGACAGGGGCCTCCCCCCAGCATTTT. Translation gives CASKTSTGASPQHF.

V gene TRBV15 combines with J gene TRBJ2-6; tentatively, D is TRBD1 (6 bases). This CDR3 contains 19 residues. Germline V CDR1 and CDR2: LNHNV, YYDKDF (reference sequence). V was shortened by 0 bases and J by 0 bases, with 15 bases between the two germline ends. This CDR3 reads CATSREGAGASSGANVLTF. CDR3 coding DNA: TGTGCCACCAGCAGAGAGGGGGCAGGGGCCTCCTCTGGGGCCAACGTCCTGACTTTC.

The rearrangement uses TRBV7-2 and TRBJ2-7, with 7 bases lining up with TRBD1. CDR1 is SGHTA, CDR2 FQGNSA, per germline. V gave up 4 bases and J gave up 7 bases; unmatched junction bases: 10. The CDR3 is 14 residues long. In DNA form, the CDR3 reads TGTGCCAGCAGCTCGGGGACAGAACCCTGGGAGCAGTACTTC. Encoded protein: CASSSGTEPWEQYF.